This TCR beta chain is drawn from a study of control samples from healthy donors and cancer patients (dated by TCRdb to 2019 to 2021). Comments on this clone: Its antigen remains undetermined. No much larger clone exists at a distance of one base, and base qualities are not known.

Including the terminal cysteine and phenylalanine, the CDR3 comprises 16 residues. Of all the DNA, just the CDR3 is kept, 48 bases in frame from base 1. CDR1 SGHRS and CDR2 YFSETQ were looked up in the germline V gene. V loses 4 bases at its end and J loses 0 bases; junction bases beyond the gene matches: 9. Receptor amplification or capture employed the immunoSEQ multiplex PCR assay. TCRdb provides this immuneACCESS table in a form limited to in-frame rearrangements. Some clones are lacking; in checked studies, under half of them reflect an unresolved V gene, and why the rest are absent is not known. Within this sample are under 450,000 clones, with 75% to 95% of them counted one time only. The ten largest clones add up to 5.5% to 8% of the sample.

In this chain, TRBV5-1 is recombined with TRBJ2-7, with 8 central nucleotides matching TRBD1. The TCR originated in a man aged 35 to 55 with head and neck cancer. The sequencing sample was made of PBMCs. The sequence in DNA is TGCGCCAGCAGCCTGGGGGACAGGCCGCTCTCCTACGAGCAGTACTTC. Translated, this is CASSLGDRPLSYEQYF.